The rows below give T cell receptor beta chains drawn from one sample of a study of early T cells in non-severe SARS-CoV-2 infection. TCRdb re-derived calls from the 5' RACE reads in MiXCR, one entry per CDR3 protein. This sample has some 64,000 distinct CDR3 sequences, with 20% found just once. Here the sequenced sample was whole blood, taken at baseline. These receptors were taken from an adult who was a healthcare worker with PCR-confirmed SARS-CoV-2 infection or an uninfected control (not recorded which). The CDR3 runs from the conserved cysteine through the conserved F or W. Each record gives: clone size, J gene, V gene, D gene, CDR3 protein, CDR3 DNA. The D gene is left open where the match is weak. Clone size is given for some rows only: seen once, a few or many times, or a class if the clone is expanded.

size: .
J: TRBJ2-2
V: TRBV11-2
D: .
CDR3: CASSSARYTGELFF
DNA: TGTGCCAGCAGCTCAGCCCGCTACACCGGGGAGCTGTTTTTT

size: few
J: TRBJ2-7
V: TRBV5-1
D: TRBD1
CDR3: CASSIIPGQYSYEQYF
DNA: TGCGCCAGCAGCATCATCCCGGGACAGTACTCTTACGAGCAGTACTTC

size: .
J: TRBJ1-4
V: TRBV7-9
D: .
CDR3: CASSTGPANEKLFF
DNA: TGTGCCAGCAGCACGGGACCGGCTAATGAAAAACTGTTTTTT

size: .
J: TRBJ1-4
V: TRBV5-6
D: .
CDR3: CASSTGQFNEKLFF
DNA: TGTGCCAGCAGTACCGGGCAGTTTAATGAAAAACTGTTTTTT

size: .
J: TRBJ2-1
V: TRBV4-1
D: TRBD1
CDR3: CASSQEPGTGYSHEQFF
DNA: TGCGCCAGCAGCCAAGAACCCGGGACAGGTTACTCGCATGAGCAGTTCTTC

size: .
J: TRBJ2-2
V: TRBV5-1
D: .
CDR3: CASSPGHTNTGELFF
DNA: TGCGCCAGCAGCCCCGGACACACGAACACCGGGGAGCTGTTTTTT

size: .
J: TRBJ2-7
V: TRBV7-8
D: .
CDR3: CASSLLATSSYEQYF
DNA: TGTGCCAGCAGCTTACTAGCAACGAGCTCCTACGAGCAGTACTTC

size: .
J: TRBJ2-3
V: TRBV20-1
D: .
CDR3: CSAGDVSTDTQYF
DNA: TGCAGTGCTGGAGACGTTAGCACAGATACGCAGTATTTT

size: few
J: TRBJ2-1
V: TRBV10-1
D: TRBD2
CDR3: CASSSSSAGGRSYNEQFF
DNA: TGCGCCAGCAGCAGTTCCTCTGCGGGGGGCCGCTCCTACAATGAGCAGTTCTTC

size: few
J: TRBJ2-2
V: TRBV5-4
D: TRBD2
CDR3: CASSLGGRGSTGELFF
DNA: TGTGCCAGCAGCTTGGGAGGCCGCGGGAGCACCGGGGAGCTGTTTTTT

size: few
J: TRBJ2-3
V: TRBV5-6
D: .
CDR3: CASSSGQLLTDTQYF
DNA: TGTGCCAGCAGCTCTGGACAGTTGCTCACAGATACGCAGTATTTT

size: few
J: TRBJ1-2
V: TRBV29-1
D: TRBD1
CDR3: CSVEALQGDDYGYTF
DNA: TGCAGCGTTGAAGCCTTGCAGGGGGACGACTATGGCTACACCTTC

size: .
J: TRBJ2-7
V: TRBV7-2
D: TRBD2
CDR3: CASSFGGGAREQYF
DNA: TGTGCCAGCAGCTTTGGCGGGGGGGCTAGGGAGCAGTACTTC

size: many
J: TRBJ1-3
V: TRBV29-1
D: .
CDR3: CSVGPRGTGNTIYF
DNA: TGCAGCGTCGGACCCAGGGGTACAGGAAACACCATATATTTT

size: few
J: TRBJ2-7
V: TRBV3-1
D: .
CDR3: CASSQGVPYEQYF
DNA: TGTGCCAGCAGCCAAGGAGTACCCTACGAGCAGTACTTC

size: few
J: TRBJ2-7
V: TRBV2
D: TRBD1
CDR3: CASSRQGSAYEQYF
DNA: TGTGCCAGCAGTCGACAGGGGTCGGCCTACGAGCAGTACTTC

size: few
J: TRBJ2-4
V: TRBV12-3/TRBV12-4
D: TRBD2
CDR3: CASSLTSGGLGIQYF
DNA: TGTGCCAGCAGCCTGACTAGCGGGGGATTGGGCATTCAGTACTTC

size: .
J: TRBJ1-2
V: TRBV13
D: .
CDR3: CASSPGTGQGYTF
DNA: TGTGCCAGCAGTCCCGGGACCGGCCAGGGCTACACCTTC

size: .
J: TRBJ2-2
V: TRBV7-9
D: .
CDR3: CASSLESAGAGTTLFF
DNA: TGTGCCAGCAGCTTAGAATCGGCAGGGGCCGGTACGACACTGTTTTTT

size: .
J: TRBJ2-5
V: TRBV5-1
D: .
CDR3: CASSLVREETQYF
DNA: TGCGCCAGCAGCTTGGTTAGGGAAGAGACCCAGTACTTC

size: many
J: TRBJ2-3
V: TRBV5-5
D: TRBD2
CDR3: CASSLLTSGGMDTQYF
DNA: TGTGCCAGCAGCTTATTGACTAGCGGGGGGATGGATACGCAGTATTTT

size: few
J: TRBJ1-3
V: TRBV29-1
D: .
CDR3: CSVTDSRNTIYF
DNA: TGCAGCGTTACTGACAGCCGAAACACCATATATTTT

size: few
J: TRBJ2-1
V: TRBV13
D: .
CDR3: CASGSYNEQFF
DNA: TGTGCCAGCGGGTCCTACAATGAGCAGTTCTTC